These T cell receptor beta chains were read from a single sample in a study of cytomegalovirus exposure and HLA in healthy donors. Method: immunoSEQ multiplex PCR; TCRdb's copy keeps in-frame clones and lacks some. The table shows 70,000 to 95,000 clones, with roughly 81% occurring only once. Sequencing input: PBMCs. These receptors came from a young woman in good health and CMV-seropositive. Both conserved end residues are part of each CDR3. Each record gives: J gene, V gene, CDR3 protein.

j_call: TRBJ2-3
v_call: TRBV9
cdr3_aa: CASNKDKGTDTQYF

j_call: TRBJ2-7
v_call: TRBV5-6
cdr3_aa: CASILGGSSYEQYF

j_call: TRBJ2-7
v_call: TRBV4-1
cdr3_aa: CASSETGAPYEQYF

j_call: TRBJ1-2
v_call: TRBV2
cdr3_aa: CASSADIFNYGYTF

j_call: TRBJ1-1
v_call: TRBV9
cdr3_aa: CASSVATMNTEAFF

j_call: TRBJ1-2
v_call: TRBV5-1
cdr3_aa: CASSLAPDRVNGYTF

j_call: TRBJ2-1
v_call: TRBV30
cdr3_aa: CAFSGTSGDNEQFF

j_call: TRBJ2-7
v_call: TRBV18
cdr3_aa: CASSSTGGVGSYEQYF

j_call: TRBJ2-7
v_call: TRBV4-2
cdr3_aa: CASSQELAAVASYEQYF

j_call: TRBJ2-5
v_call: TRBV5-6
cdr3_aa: CASSLTSGGQETQYF

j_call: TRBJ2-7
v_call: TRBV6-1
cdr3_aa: CASSERPSDEQYF

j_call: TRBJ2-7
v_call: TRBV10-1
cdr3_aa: CASSDGGRTGEQYF

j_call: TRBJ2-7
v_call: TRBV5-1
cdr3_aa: CASSLVAGVQRKNYEQYF

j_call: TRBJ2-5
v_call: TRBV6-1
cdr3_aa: CASSEAEGALQETQYF

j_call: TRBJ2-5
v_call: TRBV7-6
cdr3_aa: CASSITGQETQYF

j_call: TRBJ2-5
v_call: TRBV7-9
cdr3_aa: CASSISGVRETQYF

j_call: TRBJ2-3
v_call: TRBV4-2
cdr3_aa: CASSPSGLSTDTQYF

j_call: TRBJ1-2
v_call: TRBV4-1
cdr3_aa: CASRKTGGLGYTF

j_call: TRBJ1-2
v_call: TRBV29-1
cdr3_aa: CSVGGQGYGYTF

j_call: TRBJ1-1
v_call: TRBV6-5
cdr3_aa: CASSYSTGRNEAFF

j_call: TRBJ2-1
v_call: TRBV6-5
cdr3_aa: CASSYATGGSEQFF

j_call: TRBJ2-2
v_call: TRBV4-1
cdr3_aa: CASSQDGTGITGELFF

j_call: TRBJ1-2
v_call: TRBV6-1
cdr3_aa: CASSEVPGRGNGYTF

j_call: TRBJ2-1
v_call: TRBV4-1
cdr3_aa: CASSQDHNSGTGRVEQFF

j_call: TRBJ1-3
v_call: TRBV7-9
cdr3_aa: CASGQSSGNTIYF

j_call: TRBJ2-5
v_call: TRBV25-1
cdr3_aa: CASSEYGTGIEETQYF

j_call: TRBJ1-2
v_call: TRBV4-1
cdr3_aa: CASSQGFVGASRGYTF

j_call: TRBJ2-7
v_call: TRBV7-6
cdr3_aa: CASSYGTGTYEQYF

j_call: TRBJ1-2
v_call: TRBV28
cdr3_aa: CASRPPGQKYGYTF

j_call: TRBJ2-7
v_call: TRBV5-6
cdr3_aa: CASSPATSGNYEQYF

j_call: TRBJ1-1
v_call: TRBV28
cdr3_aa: CASTSGQGTLGAFF

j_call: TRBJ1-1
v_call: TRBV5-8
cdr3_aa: CASSLWQTENTEAFF

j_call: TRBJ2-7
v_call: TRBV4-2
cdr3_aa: CASSSPALAGGTYEQYF

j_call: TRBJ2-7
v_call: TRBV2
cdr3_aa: CASTTSGVEQYF

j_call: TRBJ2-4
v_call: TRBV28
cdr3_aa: CASQRGVGRGQNIQYF

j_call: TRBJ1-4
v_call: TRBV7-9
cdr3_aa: CASSWGTGSEKLFF

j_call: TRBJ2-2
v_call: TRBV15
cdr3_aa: CATSRDRQGLTGELFF

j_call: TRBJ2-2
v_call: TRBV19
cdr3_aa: CASSMWPGGPMNTGELFF

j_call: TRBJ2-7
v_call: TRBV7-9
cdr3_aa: CASSLAPSGRGYEQYF

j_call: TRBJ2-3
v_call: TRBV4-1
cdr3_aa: CASSLGTSGGTYTDTQYF

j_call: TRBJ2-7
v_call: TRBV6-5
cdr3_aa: CASRHGSYEQYF

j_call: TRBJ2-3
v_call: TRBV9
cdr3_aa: CASSVGTGDFTDTQYF

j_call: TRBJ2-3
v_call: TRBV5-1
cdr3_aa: CASSLGQVTDTQYF

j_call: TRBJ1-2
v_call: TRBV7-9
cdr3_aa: CASSLSGPRATYTF